The 19 T cell receptor beta chains listed next were all sequenced from one sample in a study of T cells in localized non-small cell lung cancer. Here immunoSEQ multiplex PCR was the method, and the copy in TCRdb shows in-frame clones only, minus some. The repertoire holds tens of thousands of clones, around 90% seen once, with around 7% in the top ten. The starting material was peripheral blood, obtained before any cancer treatment. These receptors all stem from a female donor over 55 with stage I lung adenocarcinoma.

This chain joins TRBV14 and TRBJ1-6; no firm D call. CDR1 is SGHDN, CDR2 FVKESK, per germline. There are 13 residues in the CDR3. The V gene lost 6 bases and the J gene lost 5 bases, with 8 bases spanning the gap. CDR3 nucleotide sequence: TGTGCCAGCAGGAGGGTGGATAATTCACCCCTCCACTTT. This gives the protein CASRRVDNSPLHF.

The V call is TRBV13, the J call TRBJ2-7; TRBD2 aligns across 7 bases. Trimming took 6 bases from V and 4 from J; bases not matched to a gene: 3. CDR1 and CDR2 (germline): PRHDT, FYEKMQ (reference sequence). The CDR3 spans 12 residues. The CDR3 protein is CASSRGVYEQYV. The CDR3 nucleotides are TGTGCCAGCAGTCGGGGGGTATACGAGCAGTACGTC.

V usage is TRBV19 and J usage is TRBJ1-2; weak D call: TRBD1 (5 bases). Germline V CDR1 and CDR2: LNHDA, SQIVND (reference sequence). CDR3 size: 13 residues. V lost 3 bases and J lost 1, with 6 bases in between. The CDR3 spells CASSIGGNYGYTF. The CDR3 DNA reads TGTGCCAGTAGTATTGGGGGTAACTATGGCTACACCTTC.

The rearrangement links TRBV7-9 to TRBJ2-1; TRBD2 matches 7 bases. V lost 5 bases and J lost 3; bases outside the gene matches: 7. The CDR3 has 15 residues. CDR1 SEHNR and CDR2 FQNEAQ come from the germline V gene (reference sequence). The DNA of the CDR3 is TGTGCCAGCAGCCCTCGGGGGGTCGGCTACAATGAGCAGTTCTTC. Encoded protein: CASSPRGVGYNEQFF. The full variable domain, its missing parts supplied by reference TRBV7-9 and TRBJ2-1, is DTGVSQNPRHKITKRGQNVTFRCDPISEHNRLYWYRQTLGQGPEFLTYFQNEAQLEKSRLLSDRFSAERPKGSFSTLEIQRTEQGDSAMYLCASSPRGVGYNEQFFGPGTRLTVL.

CDR3 region: CASSSYQGRETQYF. The CDR3, as DNA: TGTGCCAGCAGTTCTTATCAGGGGAGGGAGACCCAGTACTTC. The chain has TRBV6-1 and TRBJ2-5, with D perhaps TRBD1 or TRBD2 (6 bases each). The CDR3 runs 14 residues. The V end was cut by 5 bases, the J end by 5 bases, with 15 bases between. Germline assignment: CDR1 MNHNS and CDR2 SASEGT.

This clone was seen only a few times. The chain combines TRBV15 with TRBJ1-2, with unresolved D. The CDR3 has 15 amino acids. Trimming took off 8 bases at V and 0 bases at J, with 16 bases between the two ends. Germline lookup yields CDR1 LNHNV and CDR2 YYDKDF (reference sequence). The CDR3 protein is CATHDGRRPNYGYTF. The CDR3 DNA reads as TGTGCCACCCACGATGGGAGGAGACCTAACTATGGCTACACCTTC.

This clone was counted a few times. This chain connects TRBV2 to TRBJ1-4, with D uncertain. CDR3 size: 11 residues. Trimming removed 4 bases at V and 11 bases at J, with 8 bases between. CDR1 is SNHLY and CDR2 is FYNNEI in the germline V gene. CDR3 protein: CASSGETKLFF. CDR3 DNA: TGTGCCAGCAGTGGGGAGACGAAACTGTTTTTT.

The chain employs TRBV28 and TRBJ1-1; D remains ambiguous. V lost 4 bases to trimming and J lost 0 bases, with 3 bases between them. The CDR3 contains 12 residues. Germline values: CDR1 MDHEN, CDR2 SYDVKM. This chain's CDR3 is CASSSMNTEAFF. The CDR3 coding sequence is TGTGCCAGCAGTTCCATGAACACTGAAGCTTTCTTT.

This chain connects TRBV10-2 to TRBJ2-7; 8 bases align to TRBD2. From germline, CDR1 is WSHSY and CDR2 SAAADI. Trimming removed 3 bases from V and 6 bases from J; junction bases left unmatched: 10. There are 15 residues in the CDR3. The CDR3 here is CASSESSGGWGEQYV. The CDR3 nucleotides read TGCGCCAGCAGTGAATCCAGCGGGGGCTGGGGCGAGCAGTACGTC.

The CDR3 sequence: CASSGGLVTNEKLFF. Written as DNA, the CDR3 is TGCGCCAGCAGCGGCGGGTTAGTGACTAATGAAAAACTGTTTTTT. J is TRBJ1-4 and V is TRBV5-1, with unresolved D. The V gene lost 4 bases and the J gene lost 2 bases, with 12 bases spanning the gap. The CDR3 is 15 amino acids. CDR1 is SGHRS, CDR2 YFSETQ, per germline. The variable domain in full, completed from reference TRBV5-1 and TRBJ1-4, reads KAGVTQTPRYLIKTRGQQVTLSCSPISGHRSVSWYQQTPGQGLQFLFEYFSETQRNKGNFPGRFSGRQFSNSRSEMNVSTLELGDSALYLCASSGGLVTNEKLFFGSGTQLSVL.

The CDR3 DNA reads TGTGCCAGCTCAGCCGAGTTCCGGGGGAACACTGAAGCTTTCTTT. Translated: CASSAEFRGNTEAFF. The chain couples TRBV18 to TRBJ1-1, with D uncertain. CDR1 is KGHSH, CDR2 LQKENI, per germline. The V gene lost 5 bases and the J gene lost 1 base, with 14 bases spanning the gap. The CDR3 totals 15 residues.

This chain links TRBV11-2 with TRBJ1-1, with TRBD1 matching 10 bases. Germline CDR1 reads SGHAT; CDR2 reads FQNNGV. This CDR3 spans 15 amino acids. Trimming at V came to 7 bases and at J to 0 bases, leaving 5 bases not matched to a gene. CDR3 in amino acids: CASTGTGVMNTEAFF. CDR3 sequence (DNA): TGTGCCAGCACCGGGACAGGGGTCATGAACACTGAAGCTTTCTTT.

The chain employs TRBV6-5 and TRBJ2-2, with 7 nucleotides matching TRBD1. The V segment lost 8 bases and the J segment 7 bases; nucleotides outside the gene matches: 4. The CDR3 totals 12 residues. Germline V gene lookup returns CDR1 MNHEY and CDR2 SVGAGI. CDR3 in amino acids: CASGRGFGELFF. The DNA for the CDR3 is TGTGCCAGCGGCAGGGGGTTCGGGGAGCTGTTTTTT.

This clone was observed once. The chain recombines TRBV19 with TRBJ1-2; D not certain. This CDR3 region has 12 residues. Between the trimmed V and J ends, which lost 6 bases and 3 bases, there was a span of 8 bases. In germline, CDR1 is LNHDA, CDR2 SQIVND (reference sequence). In DNA form, the CDR3 reads TGTGCCAGTAGGCAAGAATACTATGGCTACACCTTC. It is translated as CASRQEYYGYTF. The whole variable domain, filled in from reference TRBV19 and TRBJ1-2, reads DGGITQSPKYLFRKEGQNVTLSCEQNLNHDAMYWYRQDPGQGLRLIYYSQIVNDFQKGDIAEGYSVSREKKESFPLTVTSAQKNPTAFYLCASRQEYYGYTFGSGTRLTVV.

This clone was seen a few times. This chain uses TRBV9 with TRBJ1-2; TRBD1 matches 8 bases. Looked up from germline, CDR1 is SGDLS and CDR2 is YYNGEE. The CDR3 spans 15 residues. Trimming at V came to 0 bases and at J to 6 bases, leaving 7 bases not matched to a gene. In DNA form, the CDR3 reads TGTGCCAGCAGCGTAGCCCCAGGGGGCTCTGATGGCTACACCTTC. Translating it yields CASSVAPGGSDGYTF.

The chain couples TRBV5-8 to TRBJ1-1; 10 bases map to TRBD1. The V gene end was trimmed by 0 bases and the J gene end by 4 bases; junction bases not matched to a gene: 3. Germline lookup yields CDR1 SGHTS and CDR2 YDEGEE. This CDR3 spans 15 amino acids. As DNA, the CDR3 is TGTGCCAGCAGCTTGGGACAGGGGGCTGGCACTGAAGCTTTCTTT. Its translation: CASSLGQGAGTEAFF.

A single count supports this clone. The V gene is TRBV28, the J gene TRBJ2-1; 13 bases are a match to TRBD2. Germline-derived CDR1 and CDR2 are MDHEN and SYDVKM. The CDR3 runs to 16 residues. J gave up 6 bases and V 5 bases, and 7 bases lay outside the gene matches. CDR3 in DNA: TGTGCCAGCAGTCCCACACTAGCGGGGGGGGTCAATGAGCAGTTCTTC. It encodes CASSPTLAGGVNEQFF.

This clone was observed a few times. This rearrangement joins TRBV7-9 to TRBJ1-2; a possible D gene is TRBD1 (5 bases). The V gene lost 2 bases and the J gene lost 1 base, with 17 bases spanning the gap. The CDR3 loop spans 17 amino acids. The V gene's germline CDR1 is SEHNR and CDR2 FQNEAQ (reference sequence). In nucleotides, the CDR3 is TGTGCCAGCAGCTTACACCCGATAGGGAGGGGTAACTATGGCTACACCTTC. Its protein is CASSLHPIGRGNYGYTF.

The chain employs TRBV6-5 and TRBJ1-1; no clear D. V was shortened by 2 bases and J by 0 bases, with 7 bases between the two germline ends. Germline loops: CDR1 MNHEY, CDR2 SVGAGI. The CDR3 runs 14 residues. DNA of the CDR3: TGTGCCAGCAGTTACAAACAGATGAACACTGAAGCTTTCTTT. This gives the protein CASSYKQMNTEAFF.